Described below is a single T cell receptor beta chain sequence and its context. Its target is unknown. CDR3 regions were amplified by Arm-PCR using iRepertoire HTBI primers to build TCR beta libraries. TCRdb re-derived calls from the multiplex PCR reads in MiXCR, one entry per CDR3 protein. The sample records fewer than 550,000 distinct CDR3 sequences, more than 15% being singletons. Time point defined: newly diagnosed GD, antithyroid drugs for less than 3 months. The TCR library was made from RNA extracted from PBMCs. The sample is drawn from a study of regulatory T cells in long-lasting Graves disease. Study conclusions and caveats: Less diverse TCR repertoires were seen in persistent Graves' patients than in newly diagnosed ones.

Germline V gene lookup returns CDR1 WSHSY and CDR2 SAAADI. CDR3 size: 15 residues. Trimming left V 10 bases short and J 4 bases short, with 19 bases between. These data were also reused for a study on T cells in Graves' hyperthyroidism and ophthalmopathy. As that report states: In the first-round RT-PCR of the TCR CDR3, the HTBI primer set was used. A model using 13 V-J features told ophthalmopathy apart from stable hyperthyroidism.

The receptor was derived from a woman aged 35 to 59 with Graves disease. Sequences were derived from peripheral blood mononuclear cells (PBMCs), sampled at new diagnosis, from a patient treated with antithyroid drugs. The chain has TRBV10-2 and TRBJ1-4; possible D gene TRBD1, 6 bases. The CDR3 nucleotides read TGCGCCACCTACTCCGGGACACCGATTAATGAAAAACTGTTTTTT. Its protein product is CATYSGTPINEKLFF.